The rows below give T cell receptor beta chains drawn from one sample of a study of CD8+CD57+ T cells in acquired aplastic anemia. TCRdb re-analysed the reads in MiXCR, keeping a single row per CDR3 protein. Of some 200,000 distinct CDR3 sequences in the sample, less than 50% were seen once. Sequenced: sorted CD4+, CD8+, or CD8+CD57+ T cells (not recorded which) from PBMCs. The receptors derive from a human donor with aplastic anemia. Both conserved end residues are part of each CDR3. Each record gives: V gene, J gene, CDR3 length, CDR3 protein.

TRBV19	TRBJ2-3	12	CASSMVADTQYF
TRBV7-9	TRBJ2-5	12	CASRGALETQYF
TRBV11-1	TRBJ2-7	14	CASSWTEYSYEQYF
TRBV30	TRBJ1-3	13	CAWQDASGNTIYF
TRBV4-2	TRBJ2-3	17	CASSQHGASGVGDTQYF
TRBV10-1	TRBJ2-2	14	CASRSVRKTGELFF
TRBV11-2	TRBJ1-2	13	CASNQARHAGYTF
TRBV7-2	TRBJ1-1	12	CASSLALERAFF
TRBV6-4	TRBJ1-1	13	CASRVRGGTEAFF
TRBV12-3/TRBV12-4	TRBJ1-6	13	CASSTRTISPPHF
TRBV24-1	TRBJ2-7	15	CATSPSGGVDNEQYF
TRBV2	TRBJ1-2	15	CASRLGQGLGYGYTF
TRBV7-8	TRBJ2-7	15	CASRQTSGSSYEQYF
TRBV10-3	TRBJ2-7	15	CAISVGGRGPYGQYF
TRBV30	TRBJ1-5	14	CAWSVLGGLGLQHF
TRBV29-1	TRBJ2-3	11	CSVASTDTQYF
TRBV29-1	TRBJ2-1	13	CSVEGGYGNEQFF
TRBV20-1	TRBJ2-7	15	CSARSFGQGMYEQYF
TRBV19	TRBJ1-1	14	CASSPGLINTEAFF
TRBV5-6	TRBJ1-2	13	CASSEGPSYGYTF
TRBV20-1	TRBJ2-7	14	CSAGGSGRVDEQYF
TRBV4-2	TRBJ2-7	17	CASSPFISLAGDHEQYF
TRBV30	TRBJ1-2	14	CAWRQRTGGLGYTF
TRBV5-1	TRBJ2-7	14	CASSLPGQSYEQYF
TRBV15	TRBJ2-4	15	CATSRDRAGEDIQYF
TRBV10-1	TRBJ1-4	14	CASSADRGDEKLFF
TRBV20-1	TRBJ2-1	14	CSASEGLGYNEQFF
TRBV4-2	TRBJ2-7	15	CASSVRTVGLNEQYF
TRBV19	TRBJ1-1	16	CASSKGALGENTEAFF
TRBV19	TRBJ2-3	16	CASSMPLGSLTDTQYF
TRBV7-2	TRBJ2-3	12	CASSLVENTQYF
TRBV24-1	TRBJ1-5	13	CATRAAGNQPQHF
TRBV10-3	TRBJ1-2	15	CAISGGTGRNYGYTF
TRBV20-1	TRBJ2-7	11	CSARYGYEQYF
TRBV12-3/TRBV12-4	TRBJ2-1	14	CASSLAWGNNEQFF
TRBV20-1	TRBJ1-1	12	CSAPDGNTEAFF
TRBV7-9	TRBJ2-7	13	CASSFIYRGEQYF
TRBV24-1	TRBJ2-5	11	CATRGGGTQYF
TRBV6-2/TRBV6-3	TRBJ1-4	16	CASSYYQGATNEELFF
TRBV14	TRBJ1-3	14	CASSQQYQGNTIYF